Following are 32 T cell receptor beta chains from one sample sequenced in a study of PD-L1 blockade in urothelial cancer. Time point noted: peripheral blood 6 weeks after treatment start. Profiled with immunoSEQ multiplex PCR; TCRdb holds only in-frame clones, not every one. The sample contains 95,000 to 130,000 clones, roughly 89% of which appear only once. The starting material was PBMCs, obtained around atezolizumab (anti-PD-L1) treatment. These TCRs come from a man in his sixties with urothelial cancer.

V is TRBV28 and J is TRBJ1-2; D perhaps matches TRBD1 (6 bases). Germline CDR1 and CDR2: MDHEN and SYDVKM. Trimming took off 5 bases at V and 2 bases at J, with 24 bases between the two ends. This CDR3 spans 18 amino acids. The CDR3 bases are TGTGCCAGCAGTCTTACAGGGTCCTACGATCGAGGGAACTATGGCTACACCTTC. Its protein product is CASSLTGSYDRGNYGYTF.

CDR3 DNA: TGTGCCAGCAGCTTATGGGGGGGACAGGGAAGTATTGACTACGAGCAGTACTTC. Protein sequence: CASSLWGGQGSIDYEQYF. The J gene is TRBJ2-7, the V gene TRBV7-2; 9 nucleotides line up with TRBD1. Trimming at V came to 2 bases and at J to 3 bases, leaving 14 bases not matched to a gene. Per the germline V gene, CDR1 is SGHTA and CDR2 is FQGNSA. The CDR3 extends over 18 amino acids.

This clone is a singleton in its sample. The chain joins TRBV18 to TRBJ1-6; weak D call: TRBD1 (6 bases). This CDR3 is 16 amino acids long. V was shortened by 3 bases and J by 8 bases, with 17 bases between the two germline ends. CDR1 is KGHSH, CDR2 LQKENI, per germline. CDR3 coding DNA: TGTGCCAGCTCACCTACCAGTGGCAGGGGTGATTCACCCCTCCACTTT. Translation: CASSPTSGRGDSPLHF.

The V and J genes are TRBV21-1 and TRBJ2-1; the table's D call TRBD1 went unverified against the DNA. TRBV21-1 is a pseudogene locus. The CDR3 runs to 20 residues. CDR3 region: CASSYWSVTGGSASTNEQFF. CDR3 sequence (DNA): TGTGCCAGCAGCTACTGGTCGGTGACAGGGGGCTCCGCTTCCACGAATGAGCAGTTCTTC.

This chain joins TRBV18 and TRBJ2-6, with TRBD2 as a possible D gene (6 bases). V was pared by 4 bases and J by 2 bases, with 12 bases between. CDR3 length: 16 residues. CDR1 is KGHSH, CDR2 LQKENI, per germline. CDR3 residues: CASSQGGDPGANVLTF. In nucleotides, the CDR3 is TGTGCCAGCTCACAAGGAGGGGACCCTGGGGCCAACGTCCTGACTTTC. Drawing the rest from reference TRBV18 and TRBJ2-6, the complete variable domain is NAGVMQNPRHLVRRRGQEARLRCSPMKGHSHVYWYRQLPEEGLKFMVYLQKENIIDESGMPKERFSAEFPKEGPSILRIQQVVRGDSAAYFCASSQGGDPGANVLTFGAGSRLTVL.

The V gene is TRBV7-8, the J gene TRBJ2-7; 9 bases align to TRBD1. The ends lost 5 bases at V and 5 bases at J; junction bases unmatched: 7. This CDR3 has 14 amino acids. CDR1 and CDR2 (germline): SGHVS, FQNEAQ. The CDR3 spells CASSVTGGRNEQYF. The CDR3 DNA sequence: TGTGCCAGCAGCGTCACAGGGGGCAGGAACGAGCAGTACTTC.

The chain uses TRBV6-4 and TRBJ1-1, with no clear D. V was shortened by 4 bases and J by 5 bases, with 11 bases between the two germline ends. CDR3 size: 13 residues. Germline assignment: CDR1 MRHNA and CDR2 SNTAGT. CDR3 sequence reads: CASSVIEGTEAFF. CDR3 DNA sequence: TGTGCCAGCAGTGTTATCGAGGGAACTGAAGCTTTCTTT.

This rearrangement joins TRBV5-1 to TRBJ2-5; D gene unclear. Germline V gene data show CDR1 as SGHRS and CDR2 as YFSETQ. V was clipped by 1 base and J by 2 bases, with 9 bases between them. This CDR3 has 14 amino acids. The CDR3 region is CASSLRQDQETQYF. CDR3 nucleotide sequence: TGCGCCAGCAGCTTGCGCCAGGATCAAGAGACCCAGTACTTC. The full variable domain, completed using reference TRBV5-1 and TRBJ2-5, is KAGVTQTPRYLIKTRGQQVTLSCSPISGHRSVSWYQQTPGQGLQFLFEYFSETQRNKGNFPGRFSGRQFSNSRSEMNVSTLELGDSALYLCASSLRQDQETQYFGPGTRLLVL.

The V call is TRBV11-3, the J call TRBJ2-2; TRBD2 agrees at 14 bases. The trim removed 5 bases at V and 5 bases at J, leaving 1 base unmatched. CDR3 length equals 15 residues. Germline V gives CDR1 SGHNT, CDR2 YENEEA. DNA of the CDR3: TGTGCCAGCAGCCGGACTAGCGGGGGGACCGGGGAGCTGTTTTTT. Amino acid sequence: CASSRTSGGTGELFF.

The V gene is TRBV6-5, the J gene TRBJ2-1, with no clear D. This CDR3 has 14 amino acids. Germline assignment: CDR1 MNHEY and CDR2 SVGAGI. Trimming removed 4 bases from V and 4 bases from J, with 11 bases in between. CDR3 bases: TGTGCCAGCAGTTCGGCAGGCCCTTACAATGAGCAGTTCTTC. Amino acids: CASSSAGPYNEQFF.

V is TRBV9 and J is TRBJ2-2, with 7 bases that match TRBD2. The germline gives CDR1 SGDLS, CDR2 YYNGEE. This CDR3 comprises 12 residues. Unmatched junction bases numbered 1, after V lost 7 bases and J lost 4 bases. The CDR3 DNA follows: TGTGCCAGCGAGCGGGGCACCGGGGAGCTGTTTTTT. Amino acid sequence: CASERGTGELFF.

The genes are TRBV5-7 and TRBJ1-6, with TRBD1 identical over 9 bases. TRBV5-7 is sorted into the ORF group, with uncertain function. This CDR3 is built from 16 residues. The V segment lost 1 base and the J segment 10 bases; nucleotides outside the gene matches: 9. The CDR3 bases are TGTGCCAGCAGCTTGCCCCCACAGGGGGCGGAATCACCCCTCCACTTT. This gives the protein CASSLPPQGAESPLHF.

V usage is TRBV5-1 and J usage is TRBJ2-1, with D unresolved. The CDR3 contains 13 residues. Looked up from germline, CDR1 is SGHRS and CDR2 is YFSETQ. V lost 1 base, J lost 8 bases, and 10 bases lay in between. CDR3 in amino acids: CASSLLGEYEQFF. In DNA, the CDR3 is TGCGCCAGCAGCTTGTTAGGAGAGTATGAGCAGTTCTTC.

The V gene is TRBV4-2, the J gene TRBJ2-1; 9 bases are a match to TRBD1. The CDR3 sequence is 16 residues long. The trim removed 3 bases at V and 5 bases at J, leaving 8 bases unmatched. Germline CDR1 is LGHNA and CDR2 is YNFKEQ. DNA of the CDR3: TGTGCCAGCAGCCAGGACCGGGACAGGGAAAACAATGAGCAGTTCTTC. This sequence encodes CASSQDRDRENNEQFF.

The genes are TRBV6-1 and TRBJ2-5; 7 bases match TRBD1. This CDR3 has 15 residues. CDR1 and CDR2 (germline): MNHNS, SASEGT. The V segment lost 4 bases and the J segment 0 bases; nucleotides outside the gene matches: 5. CDR3 sequence: CASSGTTGNQETQYF. The CDR3 region has the DNA TGTGCCAGCAGTGGAACGACAGGGAACCAAGAGACCCAGTACTTC.

The chain combines TRBV11-2 with TRBJ1-1; 7 nucleotides agree with TRBD1. CDR3 length: 14 amino acids. Germline-derived CDR1 and CDR2 are SGHAT and FQNNGV. The ends lost 4 bases at V and 4 bases at J; junction bases unmatched: 6. The CDR3 DNA reads TGTGCCAGCAGCTCCGACAGGGTCAGCACTGAAGCTTTCTTT. Translating gives CASSSDRVSTEAFF.

V gene TRBV5-1 combines with J gene TRBJ1-6, with 7 nucleotides matching TRBD1. Looked up from germline, CDR1 is SGHRS and CDR2 is YFSETQ. This CDR3 comprises 15 residues. Trimming took 5 bases from V and 5 from J; bases not matched to a gene: 7. Written as DNA, the CDR3 is TGCGCCAGCAGTTATTCCGGGACAGATAATTCACCCCTCCACTTT. Translating gives CASSYSGTDNSPLHF.

The sample holds a few counts of this clone. This chain uses TRBV14 with TRBJ1-1; TRBD1 aligns across 8 bases. V lost 4 bases to trimming and J lost 3 bases; unmatched junction nucleotides: 4. This CDR3 is built from 14 residues. The germline CDR1 and CDR2 sequences are SGHDN and FVKESK. CDR3 in DNA: TGTGCCAGCAGCCCGGACAGGGAGGACACTGAAGCTTTCTTT. It yields the protein CASSPDREDTEAFF.

The V and J genes are TRBV28 and TRBJ2-3; D might be TRBD1 (6 bases). The CDR3 has 15 residues. CDR1 MDHEN and CDR2 SYDVKM come from the germline V gene. V was clipped by 3 bases and J by 0 bases, with 10 bases between them. CDR3 amino acids: CASSFRGGSTDTQYF. CDR3 nucleotides: TGTGCCAGCAGTTTCCGAGGGGGTAGCACAGATACGCAGTATTTT.

V usage is TRBV11-3 and J usage is TRBJ2-5, with D unresolved. Germline V gives CDR1 SGHNT, CDR2 YENEEA. Trimming pared 6 bases from V and 1 base from J, leaving 15 bases between. The CDR3 covers 15 residues. This CDR3 is CASSKVIAAQETQYF. CDR3 DNA sequence: TGTGCCAGCAGTAAAGTTATCGCGGCCCAAGAGACCCAGTACTTC.

The gene calls are TRBV28 and TRBJ1-5; D is ambiguous. Trimming took off 3 bases at V and 9 bases at J, with 6 bases between the two ends. This CDR3 has 11 residues. Germline V lookup: CDR1 MDHEN, CDR2 SYDVKM. The chain's CDR3 is CASSFGRPQHF. The CDR3 bases are TGTGCCAGCAGTTTTGGGAGGCCCCAGCATTTT.

CDR3 bases: TGTGCCAGCAGCTTTCCCGGGAACACTGAAGCTTTCTTT. Protein: CASSFPGNTEAFF. V and J are TRBV5-6 and TRBJ1-1; D is undetermined. Germline V gene lookup returns CDR1 SGHDT and CDR2 YYEEEE. The CDR3 runs to 13 residues. V gave up 2 bases and J gave up 1 base, with 6 bases separating them. Complete variable domain (other parts from reference TRBV5-6 and TRBJ1-1): DAGVTQSPTHLIKTRGQQVTLRCSPKSGHDTVSWYQQALGQGPQFIFQYYEEEERQRGNFPDRFSGHQFPNYSSELNVNALLLGDSALYLCASSFPGNTEAFFGQGTRLTVV.

In this sample, this clone turned up once. This chain uses TRBV2 with TRBJ1-5; TRBD1 is a possible D gene (6 bases). Trimming removed 5 bases at V and 9 bases at J, with 26 bases between. Germline V gene sequence: CDR1 SNHLY, CDR2 FYNNEI. This CDR3 has 17 amino acids. The CDR3 DNA sequence: TGTGCCAGCAGTCAAAACGTGGGCAAAGGGGGGGGTCGGCCCCAGCATTTT. It is translated as CASSQNVGKGGGRPQHF.

V is TRBV7-9 and J is TRBJ2-7; TRBD1 matches 10 bases. Germline trimming cut 6 bases from V and 5 bases from J; bases unmatched to any gene: 10. This CDR3 comprises 15 residues. Germline V gene lookup returns CDR1 SEHNR and CDR2 FQNEAQ (reference sequence). Here the CDR3 reads CASSLLSGTGDEQYF. DNA of the CDR3: TGTGCCAGCAGTTTACTGTCCGGGACAGGGGACGAGCAGTACTTC.

V and J are TRBV2 and TRBJ2-7; 7 bases map to TRBD1. This CDR3 region has 15 residues. The junction had 7 bases not matched to a gene; V was cut back by 5 bases and J by 0 bases. In germline, CDR1 is SNHLY, CDR2 FYNNEI. CDR3 residues: CASSPGTADSYEQYF. CDR3 DNA sequence: TGTGCCAGCAGTCCCGGGACAGCCGACTCCTACGAGCAGTACTTC.

This clone was observed once. The genes are TRBV5-5 and TRBJ2-5; tentative D call: TRBD2 (5 bases). CDR3 size: 14 residues. Germline assignment: CDR1 SGHKS and CDR2 YYEKEE (reference sequence). V gave up 2 bases and J gave up 0 bases, with 8 bases separating them. CDR3 sequence: CASSFGMYQETQYF. The CDR3 bases are TGTGCCAGCAGCTTCGGGATGTACCAAGAGACCCAGTACTTC.

CDR3 sequence reads: CATSGQGSQPQHF. DNA of the CDR3: TGTGCCACCAGCGGACAGGGCAGTCAGCCCCAGCATTTT. This chain joins TRBV15 and TRBJ1-5; 8 nucleotides agree with TRBD1. The length of the CDR3 is 13 residues. J lost 6 bases, V lost 5 bases, and 3 bases had no gene match. The germline CDR1 and CDR2 sequences are LNHNV and YYDKDF (reference sequence).

V usage is TRBV9 and J usage is TRBJ2-1; 12 bases line up with TRBD2. This CDR3 comprises 19 residues. Per the germline V gene, CDR1 is SGDLS and CDR2 is YYNGEE. V dropped 3 bases and J dropped 0; count of bases not matched to a gene: 10. The CDR3 bases are TGTGCCAGCAGCGATCCCAGGACTAGCGGGGCTAGCTCCTACAATGAGCAGTTCTTC. Protein sequence: CASSDPRTSGASSYNEQFF.

This clone was detected only once. This chain joins TRBV2 and TRBJ1-3; no clear D gene. This CDR3 comprises 12 residues. Germline CDR1 SNHLY, CDR2 FYNNEI. V was pared by 7 bases and J by 3 bases, with 7 bases between. CDR3 sequence: CASMGSGNTIYF. CDR3 DNA: TGTGCCAGCATGGGCAGTGGAAACACCATATATTTT.

This clone was recorded only once. The rearrangement uses TRBV19 and TRBJ2-5; TRBD2 might be the D (5 bases). Germline loops: CDR1 LNHDA, CDR2 SQIVND (reference sequence). The CDR3 spans 13 residues. The V and J ends lost 3 bases and 5 bases respectively, with 10 bases between them. CDR3 residues: CASSIQRAETQYF. The CDR3 DNA reads as TGTGCCAGTAGTATCCAGAGGGCTGAGACCCAGTACTTC.

CDR3 sequence: CASTVTLAGVETQYF. Written as DNA, the CDR3 is TGTGCCAGCACTGTGACCCTAGCGGGGGTAGAGACCCAGTACTTC. The rearrangement uses TRBV2 and TRBJ2-5, with 10 bases identical to TRBD2. Germline trimming cut 7 bases from V and 4 bases from J; bases unmatched to any gene: 9. This CDR3 region has 15 residues. Germline CDR1 SNHLY, CDR2 FYNNEI.

For the CDR3, the DNA is TGCGCCAGCGTGGGGGGCACTGAAGCTTTCTTT. It translates to CASVGGTEAFF. The rearrangement joins TRBV5-1 to TRBJ1-1; a possible D gene is TRBD1 (5 bases). The V and J ends lost 7 bases and 4 bases respectively, with 8 bases between them. The CDR3 is 11 amino acids. Germline V CDR1 and CDR2: SGHRS, YFSETQ.